These 4 T cell receptor beta chains came from one sample sequenced in a study of CD8 T cells in Susac syndrome. Reverse transcription of about 0.5 to 1 ug RNA was carried out with random hexamers. TCRdb redid the calling of the immunoSEQ multiplex PCR reads with MiXCR, one entry per CDR3 protein. The profile covers about 77,000 distinct CDR3 sequences, with about 92% appearing a single time and around 0.52% taken by the ten largest. The specimen sequenced was CD4+ T cells from PBMCs. These receptors came from a human donor with Susac syndrome.

V is TRBV7-8 and J is TRBJ2-3; 7 bases map to TRBD1. Germline V lookup: CDR1 SGHVS, CDR2 FQNEAQ. Trimming cost V 5 bases and J 6 bases; bases outside gene matches: 11. The CDR3 has 15 residues. The CDR3 DNA reads as TGTGCCAGCAGCCCCCGACAGGGAACTTTCGATACGCAGTATTTT. This gives the protein CASSPRQGTFDTQYF.

This chain joins TRBV14 and TRBJ2-7, with D unclear. With 4 bases removed from V and 1 base from J, the gap between germline ends came to 8 bases. Germline V lookup: CDR1 SGHDN, CDR2 FVKESK. The CDR3 spans 13 residues. DNA of the CDR3: TGTGCCAGCAGCCTTTCGCGTTCCTACGAGCAGTACTTC. It codes for CASSLSRSYEQYF.

The V and J genes are TRBV28 and TRBJ2-7; the D gene is possibly TRBD1 (6 bases). The CDR3 totals 13 residues. Per the germline V gene, CDR1 is MDHEN and CDR2 is SYDVKM. Trimming stripped 6 bases from V and 5 bases from J, with 14 bases between. The CDR3, as DNA: TGTGCCAGCAGCAATGGGGGCTGGGACGAGCAGTACTTC. Translating gives CASSNGGWDEQYF.

The rearrangement links TRBV12-3 or TRBV12-4 to TRBJ1-5; the match to TRBD1 covers 7 bases. The CDR3 is made up of 18 amino acids. J gave up 0 bases and V 3 bases, and 11 bases lay outside the gene matches. The CDR3 region has the DNA TGTGCCAGCAGTTTTTCGTACAGGGGCGGTTATAGCAATCAGCCCCAGCATTTT. It translates to CASSFSYRGGYSNQPQHF.